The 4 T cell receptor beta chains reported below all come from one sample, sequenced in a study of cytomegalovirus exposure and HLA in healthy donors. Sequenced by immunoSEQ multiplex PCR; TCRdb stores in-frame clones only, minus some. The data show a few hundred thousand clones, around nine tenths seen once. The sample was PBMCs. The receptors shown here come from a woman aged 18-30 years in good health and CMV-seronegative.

The DNA of the CDR3 is TGTGCCAGCAGTACCCGGGCAGGGGCTTCTGAAAAACTGTTTTTT. Protein: CASSTRAGASEKLFF. This chain joins TRBV6-5 and TRBJ1-4, with D possibly matching TRBD1 (6 bases). V lost 5 bases, J lost 7 bases, and 17 bases lay in between. CDR3 size: 15 residues. Germline CDR1 is MNHEY and CDR2 is SVGAGI.

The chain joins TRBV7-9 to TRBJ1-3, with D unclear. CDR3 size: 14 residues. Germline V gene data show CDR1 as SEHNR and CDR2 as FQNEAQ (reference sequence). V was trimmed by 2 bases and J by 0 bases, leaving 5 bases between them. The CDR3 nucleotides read TGTGCCAGCAGCTTATCAGTCTCTGGAAACACCATATATTTT. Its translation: CASSLSVSGNTIYF.

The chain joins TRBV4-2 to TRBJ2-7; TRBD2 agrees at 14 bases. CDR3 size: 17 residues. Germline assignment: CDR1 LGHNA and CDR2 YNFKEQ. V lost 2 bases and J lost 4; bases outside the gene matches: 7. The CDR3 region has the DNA TGTGCCAGCAGCCAATACGGGACTAGCGGGAGTATGTACGAGCAGTACTTC. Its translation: CASSQYGTSGSMYEQYF.

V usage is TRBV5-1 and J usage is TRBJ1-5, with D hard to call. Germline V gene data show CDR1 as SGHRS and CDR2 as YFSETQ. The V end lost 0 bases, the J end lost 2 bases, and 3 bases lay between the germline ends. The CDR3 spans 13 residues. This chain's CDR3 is CASSLAGNQPQHF. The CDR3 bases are TGCGCCAGCAGCTTGGCCGGCAATCAGCCCCAGCATTTT.